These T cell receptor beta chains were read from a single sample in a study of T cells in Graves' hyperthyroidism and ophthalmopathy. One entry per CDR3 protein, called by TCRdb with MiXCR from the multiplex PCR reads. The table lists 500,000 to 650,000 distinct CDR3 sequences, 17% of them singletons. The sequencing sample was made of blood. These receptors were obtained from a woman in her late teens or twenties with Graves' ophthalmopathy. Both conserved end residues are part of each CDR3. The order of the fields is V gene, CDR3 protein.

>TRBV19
CASSWRGRANEQFF
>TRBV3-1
CASSQTAGTGGNEQFF
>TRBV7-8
CASSLSRAGGIYEQYF
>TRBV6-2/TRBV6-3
CASSSPRLAGDNEQFF
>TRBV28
CASSSRQGAPYEQYF
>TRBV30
CARRFRNEQFF
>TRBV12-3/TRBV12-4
CASSSQAQETQYF
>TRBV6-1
CASSEDTTTGSLVGYTF
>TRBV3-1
CASSQGGQGRPSGANVLTF
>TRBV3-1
CASSLDSPQHF
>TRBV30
CAWSVDGSYEQYF
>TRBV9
CASSVGPGGLGDEQFF
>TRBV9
CASSVPDGETQYF
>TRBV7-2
CASSWTGGVPGTEAFF
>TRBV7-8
CASSLMVSSSEAFF
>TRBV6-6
CASSYIAGGVSGGPYGYTF
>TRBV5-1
CASSLAGQGQGSYEQYF
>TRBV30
CAWSELQNTEAFF
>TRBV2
CASSDGTSGGAGTQYF
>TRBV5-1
CASSLLGREAYGYTF
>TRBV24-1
CATSSGGWGTEAFF
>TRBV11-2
CASSLLLGGGAHNEQFF
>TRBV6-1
CASSVGGPGGELFF
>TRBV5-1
CASSLHSGQETQYF
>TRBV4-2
CASSPRFSDRPSQPQHF
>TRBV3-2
CASSPLDRGTGELFF
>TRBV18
CASSPPPPGNTIYF
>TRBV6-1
CASSASIESYEQYF
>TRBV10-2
CASSTGTGIEQFF
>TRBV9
CASSPQTGGRAEAFF
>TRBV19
CASSHGTGGWEEQFF
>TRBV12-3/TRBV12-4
CATTGVSGGYTF
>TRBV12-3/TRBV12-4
CASSFSRNQPQHF
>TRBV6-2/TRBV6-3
CASSYPLTSGIAGELFF
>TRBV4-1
CASSRQGRGTEAFF
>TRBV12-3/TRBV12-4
CASSAQGGGNQPQHF
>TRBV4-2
CASSQRQGSKYNEQFF
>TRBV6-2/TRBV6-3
CASSYPLAGGYNEQFF
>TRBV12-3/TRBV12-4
CASSPYKGANTEAFF
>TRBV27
CASSLVGAGGPNEQYF
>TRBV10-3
CAISPNPNYGYTF
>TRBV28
CASRLTGGEEKLFF
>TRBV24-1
CATSDLASNQPQHF
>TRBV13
CASSGREPIYEQYF
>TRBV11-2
CASSLGRPNEQFF
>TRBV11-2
CASSPTTGNEQFF
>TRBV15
CATSRDRAEAFF
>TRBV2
CASSNRLAASYNEQFF